This T cell receptor (beta chain) was captured by sequencing in a study of graft-versus-host responses after intestinal transplantation. For this clone: What it binds is not known.

Libraries were prepared by immunoSEQ multiplex PCR; TCRdb keeps only in-frame clonotypes and omits some of them. The sample includes 95,000 to 130,000 clones, less than 95% seen only once; the top ten take approximately 0.18%. CDR1 is SNHLY and CDR2 is FYNNEI in the germline V gene. The CDR3 extends over 12 amino acids. The sequence came from a human donor who received an intestinal transplant. The V gene is TRBV2, the J gene TRBJ2-5; the D gene is possibly TRBD1 (6 bases). The closer fit of TRBJ2-7 to the DNA end suggests the J call may be wrong. The sequences come from unstimulated CD4+ T cells sorted from spleen or lymph node cells, collected before intestinal transplant. CDR3 amino acids: CASSLDSYEQYF. The CDR3, as DNA: TGTGCCAGCAGTCTGGACAGCTACGAGCAGTACTTC.